This TCR beta chain derives from a study of blood T cell repertoires in COVID-19. Germline CDR1 is SGHNT and CDR2 is YENEEA. V dropped 4 bases and J dropped 2; count of bases not matched to a gene: 2. This CDR3 has 15 residues. In the original analysis: Researchers report that nucleated cell counts were estimated from reference gene primer amplification. Repertoires were generated with immunoSEQ multiplex PCR, while TCRdb's copy carries only in-frame clones and drops some. V and J calls and clone size are copied from that table; D and trimming were computed from the DNA. This repertoire shows about 68,000 clones, around 86% found once; its top ten account for about 8.1%. This clone was detected a few times.

The chain carries TRBV11-3 and TRBJ2-1; 10 bases map to TRBD2. Sequencing was performed on peripheral blood. The receptor's source is a man aged 25 to 45 with acute or convalescent COVID-19. CDR3 sequence (DNA): TGTGCCAGCAGCTCTAGCGGGAGAACCTACAATGAGCAGTTCTTC. It is translated as CASSSSGRTYNEQFF.